This paragraph reports one TCR beta chain. Its matching antigen is unknown. The data are from a study of OX40 agonist ivuxolimab in advanced cancers. Study-level background: Aged roughly 23 to 90 with a mean of 60 years, they were around 85% male.

The assay was immunoSEQ multiplex PCR, and TCRdb's table has in-frame clones only and misses some. The table shows around 63,000 clones, with over 75% occurring only once. Study-wide results and limits: At doses 0.1 to 3.0 mg/kg, CD4+ and CD8+ clones expanded. Averaged across samples, CD8+ T cells carried more expanded clones than CD4+ did.

The input for sequencing was CD4+ or CD8+ T cells sorted from blood, taken in a trial of the OX40 agonist ivuxolimab. The clonotype originates from an adult with an advanced solid tumor such as melanoma, head and neck, liver or kidney cancer.

CDR3 coding DNA: TGTGCCAGCAGTTCCGGACTAGCGGGGGACACAGATACGCAGTATTTT. Its protein is CASSSGLAGDTDTQYF. The chain combines TRBV28 with TRBJ2-3, with TRBD2 matching over 13 bases. V shed 4 bases and J 2 bases; nucleotides not matched to a gene: 3. Germline V gene sequence: CDR1 MDHEN, CDR2 SYDVKM. This CDR3 is built from 16 residues.